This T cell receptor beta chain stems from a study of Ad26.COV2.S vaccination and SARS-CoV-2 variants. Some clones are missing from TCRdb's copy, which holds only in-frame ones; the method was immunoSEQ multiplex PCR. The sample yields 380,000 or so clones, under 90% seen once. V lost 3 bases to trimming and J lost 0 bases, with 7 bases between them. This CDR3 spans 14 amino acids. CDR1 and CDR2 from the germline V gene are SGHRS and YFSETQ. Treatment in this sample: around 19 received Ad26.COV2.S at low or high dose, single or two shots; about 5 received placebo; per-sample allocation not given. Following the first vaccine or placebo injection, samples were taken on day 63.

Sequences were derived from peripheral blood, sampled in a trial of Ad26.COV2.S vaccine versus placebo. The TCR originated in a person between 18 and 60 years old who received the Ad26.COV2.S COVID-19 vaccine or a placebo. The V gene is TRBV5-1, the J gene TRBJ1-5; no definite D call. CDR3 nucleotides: TGCGCCAGCAGCTCCGGCTATAGCAATCAGCCCCAGCATTTT. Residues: CASSSGYSNQPQHF.